The 25 T cell receptor beta chains below all came from one sample that was sequenced in a study of neurological immune-mediated disorders. From the 5' RACE reads, TCRdb called clonotypes with MiXCR, one entry per CDR3 protein. The sample holds roughly 80,000 distinct CDR3 sequences, about 9.5% seen once. The material sequenced was PBMCs. The receptors were sampled from a man aged 50 or older in good health.

This clonotype has at least ten counts. This chain uses TRBV28 with TRBJ1-2; TRBD1 aligns across 8 bases. The trim removed 4 bases at V and 1 base at J, leaving 5 bases unmatched. The CDR3 length is 15 residues. Germline V CDR1 and CDR2: MDHEN, SYDVKM. Written as DNA, the CDR3 is TGTGCCAGCAGTTCCTGGGACAGGATTAACTATGGCTACACCTTC. Its protein is CASSSWDRINYGYTF.

This clonotype occurred many times. CDR3 sequence: CASLSGAKSYNEQFF. In DNA, the CDR3 is TGTGCCAGCTTGTCCGGGGCCAAATCCTACAATGAGCAGTTCTTC. This sequence joins TRBV12-3 or TRBV12-4 and TRBJ2-1; D may match TRBD1 or TRBD2 (5 bases each). This CDR3 is 15 amino acids long. Trimming removed 8 bases at V and 1 base at J, with 15 bases between.

This clonotype was recorded at least ten times. The chain employs TRBV7-9 and TRBJ2-5, with D perhaps matching TRBD1 (5 bases). Trimming removed 1 base at V and 0 bases at J, with 12 bases between. CDR3 length: 16 residues. Germline loops: CDR1 SEHNR, CDR2 FQNEAQ (reference sequence). DNA for the CDR3: TGTGCCAGCAGCTTAGGCTCAGGGTTGTACCAAGAGACCCAGTACTTC. This encodes CASSLGSGLYQETQYF.

This chain joins TRBV12-3 or TRBV12-4 and TRBJ1-1; a possible D gene is TRBD1 (5 bases). V gave up 6 bases and J gave up 4 bases, with 18 bases separating them. The CDR3 totals 15 residues. The CDR3, as DNA: TGTGCCAGCAGCCCCCAGGTCTGGGGGTTCACTGAAGCTTTCTTT. Translating gives CASSPQVWGFTEAFF.

This clonotype was counted only a few times. The chain carries TRBV9 and TRBJ1-2; D gene uncertain. Trimming pared 0 bases from V and 8 bases from J, leaving 14 bases between. The CDR3 loop spans 14 amino acids. In germline, CDR1 is SGDLS, CDR2 YYNGEE. The CDR3 DNA reads as TGTGCCAGCAGCGTAGATAACGGGTTGAGCGGCTACACCTTC. Protein: CASSVDNGLSGYTF.

This clonotype occurred many times. The chain couples TRBV6-2 or TRBV6-3 to TRBJ1-5; D may be TRBD1 (6 bases). Germline V CDR1 and CDR2: MNHEY, SVGEGT. Between the trimmed V and J ends, which lost 5 bases and 0 bases, there was a span of 8 bases. The CDR3 spans 14 residues. CDR3 sequence: CASSTTGSNQPQHF. In nucleotides, the CDR3 is TGTGCCAGCAGTACGACAGGTAGCAATCAGCCCCAGCATTTT.

This clonotype was recorded at least ten times. The junction departs from germline at one end; a sequencing error may be responsible. Written as DNA, the CDR3 is TGCAGTGCCGCCGGGGGGCGCTCCCACGAGCAGTACTTC. Protein sequence: CSAAGGRSHEQYF. The rearrangement links TRBV20-1 to TRBJ2-7; weak D call: TRBD2 (7 bases). The germline V gene has CDR1 DFQATT and CDR2 SNEGSKA (reference sequence). The length of the CDR3 is 13 residues.

Many counts were recorded for this clonotype. The chain links TRBV5-1 to TRBJ2-3, with D possibly TRBD1 on 6 matching bases. Per germline, CDR1 SGHRS and CDR2 YFSETQ. CDR3 size: 16 residues. V lost 0 bases and J 2 bases, leaving 13 bases between the germline ends. This CDR3 is CASSLARGEITDTQYF. CDR3 in DNA: TGCGCCAGCAGCTTGGCCAGGGGCGAGATCACAGATACGCAGTATTTT.

This clonotype showed up many times. This rearrangement joins TRBV10-3 to TRBJ1-3; D is unresolved. The CDR3 spans 17 residues. V was shortened by 3 bases and J by 0 bases, with 15 bases between the two germline ends. Germline V gene data show CDR1 as ENHRY and CDR2 as SYGVKD. CDR3 sequence: CAISEPPGIYSGNTIYF. The CDR3 region has the DNA TGTGCCATCAGTGAACCGCCCGGGATCTACTCTGGAAACACCATATATTTT.

Of note for this clonotype: A much larger clonotype is one base distant, so this may be a read error. The chain links TRBV7-3 to TRBJ2-3, with D tentatively TRBD2 (7 bases). V gave up 5 bases and J gave up 1 base, with 13 bases separating them. Germline V gene sequence: CDR1 SGHTA, CDR2 FQGTGA. The CDR3 is 15 residues long. In DNA, the CDR3 is TGTGCCAGCAGCAAGGGGGGGTCGGGCACAGATACGCAGTATTTT. This gives the protein CASSKGGSGTDTQYF.

This clonotype has a count of ten or more. The rearrangement links TRBV28 to TRBJ2-5, with TRBD2 identical over 8 bases. The CDR3 is 14 amino acids. The V segment lost 6 bases and the J segment 7 bases; nucleotides outside the gene matches: 10. Germline V gene lookup returns CDR1 MDHEN and CDR2 SYDVKM. Written as DNA, the CDR3 is TGTGCCAGCAGATCGGGCGCCGGGGGGGTGACCCAGTACTTC. This codes for CASRSGAGGVTQYF.

This clonotype showed up many times. The chain has TRBV12-3 or TRBV12-4 and TRBJ2-7; no definite D call. V was cut by 5 bases and J by 3 bases, with 8 bases left in between. The CDR3 loop spans 12 amino acids. The DNA for the CDR3 is TGTGCCAGCAGTCCACGTAACTACGAGCAGTACTTC. Amino acid sequence: CASSPRNYEQYF.

As concerns this clonotype: This clone may be a read error of a much larger clone one base away. This sequence joins TRBV20-1 and TRBJ1-2; D may be TRBD1 (5 bases). Germline V lookup: CDR1 DFQATT, CDR2 SNEGSKA (reference sequence). This CDR3 spans 15 amino acids. The DNA for the CDR3 is TGCAGTGCTAGTGGGGTACTGAAAAGGGGCTATGGCTACGCCTTC. This encodes CSASGVLKRGYGYAF.

This clonotype was recorded many times. The chain's CDR3 is CASRLQGKRGYTF. Written as DNA, the CDR3 is TGTGCCAGCAGATTACAGGGGAAGAGGGGCTACACCTTC. V usage is TRBV12-3 or TRBV12-4 and J usage is TRBJ1-2; TRBD1 matches 7 bases. J was trimmed by 8 bases and V by 6 bases; bases with no gene match: 9. This CDR3 has 13 amino acids.

The chain employs TRBV7-3 and TRBJ2-3; D is ambiguous. CDR1 and CDR2 from the germline V gene are SGHTA and FQGTGA. V was shortened by 2 bases and J by 2 bases, with 11 bases between the two germline ends. CDR3 length equals 15 residues. The CDR3 loop is CASSLSEANTDTQYF. CDR3 nucleotides: TGTGCCAGCAGCTTATCAGAGGCAAACACAGATACGCAGTATTTT. The full variable domain, its missing parts supplied by reference TRBV7-3 and TRBJ2-3, is GAGVSQTPSNKVTEKGKYVELRCDPISGHTALYWYRQSLGQGPEFLIYFQGTGAADDSGLPNDRFFAVRPEGSVSTLKIQRTERGDSAVYLCASSLSEANTDTQYFGPGTRLTVL.

In the case of this clonotype: A much larger clone differs from this one at a single base, so this may be a read error. CDR3 residues: CASSLITRGNTDTQYF. The CDR3 DNA is TGTGCCAGCAGTTTAATAACTAGGGGGAACACAGATACGCAGTATTTT. The rearrangement uses TRBV28 and TRBJ2-3; D possibly corresponds to TRBD1 (6 bases). V dropped 2 bases and J dropped 2 bases, with 14 bases sitting between them. The CDR3 is 16 residues long. Germline V gene sequence: CDR1 MDHEN, CDR2 SYDVKM.

This clonotype was recorded many times. V is TRBV5-1 and J is TRBJ2-5; D is undetermined. Trimming took off 3 bases at V and 2 bases at J, with 20 bases between the two ends. CDR1 and CDR2 (germline): SGHRS, YFSETQ. This CDR3 contains 17 residues. DNA of the CDR3: TGCGCCAGCAGCTCCCGCGACGACTTGGGAAAACAAGAGACCCAGTACTTC. It yields the protein CASSSRDDLGKQETQYF.

This sequence joins TRBV20-1 and TRBJ2-3, with a weak D call TRBD1 (6 bases). The CDR3 consists of 15 residues. V dropped 1 base and J dropped 4 bases, with 15 bases sitting between them. CDR1 and CDR2 from the germline V gene are DFQATT and SNEGSKA (reference sequence). The CDR3 loop reads CSARVSGYRADTQYF. The CDR3 nucleotides read TGCAGTGCTAGAGTCTCGGGGTACAGGGCAGATACGCAGTATTTT.

This clonotype was seen repeatedly, ten times or more. The CDR3 loop reads CASSEYRGNIQYF. As DNA, the CDR3 is TGTGCCAGCAGTGAATATCGGGGTAACATTCAGTACTTC. The chain links TRBV25-1 to TRBJ2-4; TRBD2 might be the D (5 bases). CDR1 MGHDK and CDR2 SYGVNS come from the germline V gene. CDR3 length equals 13 residues. Between the trimmed V and J ends, which lost 0 bases and 7 bases, there was a span of 7 bases.

This clonotype was detected ten times or more. This chain links TRBV12-3 or TRBV12-4 with TRBJ2-7, with D perhaps matching TRBD1 (5 bases). Trimming left V 8 bases short and J 0 bases short, with 11 bases between. The CDR3 contains 13 residues. The DNA of the CDR3 is TGTGCCAGCGGAACAGGTATCTCCTACGAGCAGTACTTC. As protein: CASGTGISYEQYF.

This clonotype was detected many times. V usage is TRBV7-2 and J usage is TRBJ2-7; 7 bases map to TRBD2. CDR1 and CDR2 (germline): SGHTA, FQGNSA. This CDR3 region has 12 residues. With V trimmed by 3 bases and J by 13 bases, 9 bases remained unmatched. The CDR3 protein is CASSFAGANFYF. CDR3 bases: TGTGCCAGCAGCTTCGCGGGAGCAAATTTCTACTTC.

This clonotype occurred many times. J is TRBJ1-2 and V is TRBV5-6; tentative D call: TRBD1 (5 bases). The CDR3 totals 11 residues. The germline V and J ends were trimmed by 3 bases and 7 bases, with 7 bases remaining between them. Germline V gene data show CDR1 as SGHDT and CDR2 as YYEEEE. The CDR3: CASSYRSGYTF. The CDR3 DNA reads TGTGCCAGCAGCTACAGGTCTGGCTACACCTTC.

This clonotype was seen ten or more times. The chain is built from TRBV5-1 and TRBJ2-1; TRBD2 matches 7 bases. V shed 7 bases, J shed 6 bases, and the junction held 7 bases outside the gene matches. Looked up from germline, CDR1 is SGHRS and CDR2 is YFSETQ. There are 13 residues in the CDR3. The CDR3 spells CASADWGGNEQFF. The CDR3 nucleotides are TGCGCCAGCGCGGACTGGGGGGGCAATGAGCAGTTCTTC.

This clonotype was seen at least ten times. J is TRBJ2-1 and V is TRBV11-1; TRBD2 aligns across 13 bases. The V gene end was trimmed by 3 bases and the J gene end by 3 bases; junction bases not matched to a gene: 11. CDR3 length: 19 residues. CDR1 and CDR2 from the germline V gene are SGHAT and FQDESV (reference sequence). CDR3: CASSFSPGLAGNNYNEQFF. DNA of the CDR3: TGTGCCAGCAGCTTCTCCCCGGGACTAGCGGGGAATAACTACAATGAGCAGTTCTTC. The whole variable domain, filled in from reference TRBV11-1 and TRBJ2-1, reads EAEVAQSPRYKITEKSQAVAFWCDPISGHATLYWYRQILGQGPELLVQFQDESVVDDSQLPKDRFSAERLKGVDSTLKIQPAELGDSAMYLCASSFSPGLAGNNYNEQFFGPGTRLTVL.

The chain combines TRBV4-1 with TRBJ2-7; D is possibly TRBD1 (5 bases). V was shortened by 2 bases and J by 0 bases, with 11 bases between the two germline ends. Germline V CDR1 and CDR2: MGHRA, YSYEKL. The length of the CDR3 is 15 residues. The CDR3 DNA reads TGCGCCAGCAGCCAAACAGGAACGAGCTCCTACGAGCAGTACTTC. It encodes CASSQTGTSSYEQYF.